Sequencing of this T cell receptor beta chain was carried out in a study of T-cell memory formation after mild COVID-19. Notes on the study in general: The CD4+ clones that contracted clustered mainly within CM and EM, and the CD8+ clones concentrated in EMRA.

A remark on this clonotype: Its antigen is undetermined.

The 5'RACE method, run with constant-segment primers, produced TCR alpha and TCR beta cDNA libraries (carrying sample barcodes and UMIs). One entry per CDR3 protein, called by TCRdb with MiXCR from the 5' RACE reads. The sample holds approximately 200,000 distinct CDR3 sequences; 16% are singletons and the top ten take 2% to 2.5%. The CDR3 loop spans 13 amino acids. J gave up 8 bases and V 3 bases, and 5 bases lay outside the gene matches. The chain links TRBV12-3 or TRBV12-4 to TRBJ1-1; 8 nucleotides match TRBD1. The material sequenced was PBMCs or a T cell subset sorted from them (not recorded which). This sequence was found in an adult woman who had mild COVID-19 (a few samples of this study predate the infection). Cell type and time point are not known. CDR3 region: CASSFPRTGEAFF. In nucleotides, the CDR3 is TGTGCCAGCAGTTTTCCCCGGACAGGGGAAGCTTTCTTT.